The 11 T cell receptor beta chains in this list originate from one sample, sequenced in a study of tumor-infiltrating lymphocytes in primary liver carcinoma. From around 500 ng of total RNA, TCR beta-specific cDNA was reverse-transcribed using a constant-region primer. Libraries covering TCR beta were generated through three nested multiplex PCR rounds (using a slightly modified ARM-PCR). A C-beta reverse primer and TRBV1-TRBV30 forward primers served in each of the first two PCR rounds, at about 10 cycles apiece. Each CDR3 protein gets one entry after TCRdb re-called the multiplex PCR reads with MiXCR. Of roughly 180,000 distinct CDR3 sequences in the sample, roughly three fifths were seen once. Germline DNA was extracted alongside blood RNA, which was obtained from unsorted whole blood. Sequencing used peripheral blood. All receptors derive from a man between 35 and 55 years old with primary liver carcinoma and hepatitis B virus infection.

Notes on this clonotype: A read error may produce the germline difference seen at one junction end. This rearrangement joins TRBV6-1 to TRBJ2-5; a possible D gene is TRBD2 (5 bases). CDR1 MNHNS and CDR2 SASEGT come from the germline V gene. This CDR3 contains 12 residues. CDR3 nucleotide sequence: TGTGCCAGCTCCGGGGTAGAAGAGACCAAGCACTTC. Its translation is CASSGVEETKHF.

This clonotype was counted a few times. The chain links TRBV12-3 or TRBV12-4 to TRBJ2-7; D gene ambiguous. The V and J ends lost 2 bases and 3 bases respectively, with 8 bases between them. The CDR3 runs 13 residues. CDR3 sequence: CASSLNTDYEQYF. CDR3 DNA: TGTGCCAGCAGTTTAAACACAGACTACGAGCAGTACTTC.

To note about this clonotype: A read error may explain this, as a much larger clone is one base away. DNA for the CDR3: TGTGCCAGCAGCTCAGTCAGGAATTTGGCCCACGAGCGGTACTTC. Its translation is CASSSVRNLAHERYF. The rearrangement uses TRBV11-2 and TRBJ2-7; D is unclear. CDR3 size: 15 residues. Germline CDR1 reads SGHAT; CDR2 reads FQNNGV.

In this sample, this clonotype turned up once. The CDR3 carries no conserved terminal phenylalanine or tryptophan, so it likely arises from a read error. The chain joins TRBV30 to TRBJ2-7; tentatively, D is TRBD1 or TRBD2 (8 bases each). V lost 7 bases and J 3 bases, leaving 16 bases between the germline ends. This CDR3 spans 13 amino acids. The germline V gene encodes CDR1 GTSNPN and CDR2 SVGIG (reference sequence). The CDR3 loop reads CAFGRDRYYEQYL. The CDR3 DNA is TGTGCCTTCGGGAGGGACAGGTACTACGAGCAGTACCTC.

In the case of this clonotype: One end of the junction does not line up with germline, which may come from a read error. The chain carries TRBV12-3 or TRBV12-4 and TRBJ2-5; 7 bases line up with TRBD1. The CDR3 runs to 13 residues. The CDR3, as DNA: TGTGCCAGCAACAGGGGTCAGGGAGAGACCCAGCACTTC. Translating it yields CASNRGQGETQHF.

Only one count was recorded for this clonotype. Being one base from a much bigger clone, this may be a read error. The gene calls are TRBV11-2 and TRBJ1-1; D might be TRBD1 (6 bases). CDR1 and CDR2 from the germline V gene are SGHAT and FQNNGV. The CDR3 has 14 residues. Between the trimmed V and J ends, which lost 9 bases and 3 bases, there was a span of 17 bases. The CDR3 here is CARSQTQGYTEAFF. CDR3 bases: TGTGCCAGGAGCCAAACACAGGGATACACTGAAGCTTTCTTT. Filled out from reference TRBV11-2 and TRBJ1-1, the complete variable domain reads EAGVAQSPRYKIIEKRQSVAFWCNPISGHATLYWYQQILGQGPKLLIQFQNNGVVDDSQLPKDRFSAERLKGVDSTLKIQPAKLEDSAVYLCARSQTQGYTEAFFGQGTRLTVV.

The genes are TRBV10-3 and TRBJ2-3; D is uncertain. Between the trimmed V and J ends, which lost 9 bases and 1 base, there was a span of 8 bases. CDR3 length: 12 residues. CDR1 and CDR2 from the germline V gene are ENHRY and SYGVKD. In nucleotides, the CDR3 is TGTGCCATTGGCTCGGGCACAGATACGCAGTATTTT. It translates to CAIGSGTDTQYF.

The chain is built from TRBV13 and TRBJ1-6; D not certain. The CDR3 extends over 13 amino acids. Trimming removed 5 bases from V and 1 base from J, with 3 bases in between. Germline CDR1 is PRHDT and CDR2 is FYEKMQ (reference sequence). CDR3 amino acids: CASSESYNSPLHF. CDR3 sequence (DNA): TGTGCCAGCAGCGAGTCCTATAATTCACCCCTCCACTTT.

The genes are TRBV6-1 and TRBJ2-7; 12 nucleotides agree with TRBD2. Germline V lookup: CDR1 MNHNS, CDR2 SASEGT. This CDR3 is 14 amino acids long. The junction had 0 bases not matched to a gene; V was cut back by 4 bases and J by 2 bases. The CDR3 DNA reads as TGTGCCAGCAGTGGACTAGCGGGAGCCTACGAGCAGTACTTC. Translation: CASSGLAGAYEQYF.

This clonotype has a single count. One end of the junction is discordant with germline, which a read error may explain. The CDR3 here is CAISEPGQGVSYEKYF. The CDR3 bases are TGTGCCATCAGTGAACCAGGACAGGGAGTTTCCTACGAGAAGTACTTC. V gene TRBV10-3 combines with J gene TRBJ2-7; TRBD1 aligns across 8 bases. CDR3 length: 16 residues. Germline V gene data show CDR1 as ENHRY and CDR2 as SYGVKD.

In the case of this clonotype: A clone one base away is much larger, so this may be a read error. The chain has TRBV11-2 and TRBJ2-1, with D tentatively TRBD1 or TRBD2 (5 bases each). CDR3 size: 15 residues. Germline V gene data show CDR1 as SGHAT and CDR2 as FQNNGV. The V gene lost 5 bases and the J gene lost 5 bases, with 16 bases spanning the gap. The CDR3 DNA is TGTGCCAGCAGCGGCCCGGGACCGTATCACAATGAGCAGTTCTTC. As protein: CASSGPGPYHNEQFF.